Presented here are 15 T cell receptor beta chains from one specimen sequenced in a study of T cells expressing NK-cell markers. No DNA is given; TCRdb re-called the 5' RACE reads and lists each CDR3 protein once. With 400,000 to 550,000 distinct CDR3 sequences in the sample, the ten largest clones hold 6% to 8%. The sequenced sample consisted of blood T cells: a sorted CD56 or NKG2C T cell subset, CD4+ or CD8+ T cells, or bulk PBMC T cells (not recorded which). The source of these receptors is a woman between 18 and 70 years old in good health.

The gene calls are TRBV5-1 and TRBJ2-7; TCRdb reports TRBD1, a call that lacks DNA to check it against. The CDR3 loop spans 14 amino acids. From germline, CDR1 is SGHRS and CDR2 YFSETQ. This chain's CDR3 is CASSGTALLGEQYF.

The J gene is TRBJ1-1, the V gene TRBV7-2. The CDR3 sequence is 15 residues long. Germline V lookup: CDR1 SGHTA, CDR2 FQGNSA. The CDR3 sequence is CASSLEPGVNTEAFF.

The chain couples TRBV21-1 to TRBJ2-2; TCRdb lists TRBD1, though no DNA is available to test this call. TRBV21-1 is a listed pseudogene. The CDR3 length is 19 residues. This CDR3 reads CATPSPWRIRDRNTGELFF.

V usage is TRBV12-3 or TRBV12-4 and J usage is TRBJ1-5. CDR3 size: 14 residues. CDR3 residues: CASSPQGLQEPQHF.

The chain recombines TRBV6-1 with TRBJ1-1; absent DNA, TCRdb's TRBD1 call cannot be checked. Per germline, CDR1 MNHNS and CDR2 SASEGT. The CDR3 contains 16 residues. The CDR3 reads CASSPGQGAGSTEAFF.

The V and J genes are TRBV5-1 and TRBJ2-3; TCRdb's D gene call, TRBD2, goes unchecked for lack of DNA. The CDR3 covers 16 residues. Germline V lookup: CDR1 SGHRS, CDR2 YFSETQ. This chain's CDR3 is CASSLVTAGATDTQYF.

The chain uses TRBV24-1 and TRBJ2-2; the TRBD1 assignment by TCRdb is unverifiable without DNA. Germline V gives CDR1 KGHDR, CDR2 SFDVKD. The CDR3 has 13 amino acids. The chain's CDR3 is CATGTTGTGELFF.

The chain's CDR3 is CASILRGTNYGYTF. The V and J genes are TRBV12-3 or TRBV12-4 and TRBJ1-2; as DNA is missing, the TRBD1 call by TCRdb cannot be tested. The CDR3 sequence is 14 residues long.

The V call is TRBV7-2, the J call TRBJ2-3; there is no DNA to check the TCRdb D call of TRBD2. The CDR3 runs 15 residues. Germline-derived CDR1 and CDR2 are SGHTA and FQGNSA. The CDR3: CASSFGTSGGDTQYF.

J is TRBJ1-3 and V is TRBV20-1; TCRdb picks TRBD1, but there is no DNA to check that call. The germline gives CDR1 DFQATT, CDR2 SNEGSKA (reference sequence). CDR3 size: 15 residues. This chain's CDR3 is CSAKSTENSGNTIYF.

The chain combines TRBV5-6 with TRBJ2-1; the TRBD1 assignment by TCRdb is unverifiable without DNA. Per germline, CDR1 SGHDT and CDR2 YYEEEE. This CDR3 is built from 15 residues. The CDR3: CASSLLGQGHNEQFF.

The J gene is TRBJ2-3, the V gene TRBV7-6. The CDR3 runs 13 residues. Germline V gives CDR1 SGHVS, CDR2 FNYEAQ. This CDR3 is CASSLLNTDTQYF.

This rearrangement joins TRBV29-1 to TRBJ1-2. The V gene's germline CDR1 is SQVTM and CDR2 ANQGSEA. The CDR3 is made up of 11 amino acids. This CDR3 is CSVDIEASYTF.

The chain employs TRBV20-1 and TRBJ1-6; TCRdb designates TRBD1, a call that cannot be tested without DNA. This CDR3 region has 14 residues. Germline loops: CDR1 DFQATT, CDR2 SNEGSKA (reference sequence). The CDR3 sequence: CSARGDRENSPLHF.

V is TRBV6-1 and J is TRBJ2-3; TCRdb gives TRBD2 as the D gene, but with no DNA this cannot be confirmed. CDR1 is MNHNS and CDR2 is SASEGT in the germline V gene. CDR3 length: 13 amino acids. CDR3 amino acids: CASCGGNSDTQYF.